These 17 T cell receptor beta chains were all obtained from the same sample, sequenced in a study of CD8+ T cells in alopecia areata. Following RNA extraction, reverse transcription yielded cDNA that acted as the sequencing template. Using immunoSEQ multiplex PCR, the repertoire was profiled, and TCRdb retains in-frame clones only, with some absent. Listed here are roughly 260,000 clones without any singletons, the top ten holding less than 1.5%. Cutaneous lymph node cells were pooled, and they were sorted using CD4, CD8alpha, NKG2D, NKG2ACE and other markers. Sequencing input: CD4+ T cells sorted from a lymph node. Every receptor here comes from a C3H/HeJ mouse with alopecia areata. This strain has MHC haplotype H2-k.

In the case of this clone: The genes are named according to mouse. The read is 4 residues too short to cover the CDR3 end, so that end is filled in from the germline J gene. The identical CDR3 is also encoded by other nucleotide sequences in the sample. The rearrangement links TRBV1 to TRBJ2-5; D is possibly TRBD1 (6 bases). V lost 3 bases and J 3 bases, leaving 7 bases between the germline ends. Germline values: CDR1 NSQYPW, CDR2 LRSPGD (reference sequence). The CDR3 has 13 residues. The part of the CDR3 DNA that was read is TGCACCTGCAGTGCTGGACAGCAAGAC. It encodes CTCSAGQQD. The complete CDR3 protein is CTCSAGQQDTQYF. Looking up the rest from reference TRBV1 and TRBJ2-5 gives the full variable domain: VTLLEQNPRWRLVPRGQAVNLRCILKNSQYPWMSWYQQDLQKQLQWLFTLRSPGDKEVKSLPGADYLATRVTDTELRLQVANMSQGRTLYCTCSAGQQDTQYFGPGTRLLVL.

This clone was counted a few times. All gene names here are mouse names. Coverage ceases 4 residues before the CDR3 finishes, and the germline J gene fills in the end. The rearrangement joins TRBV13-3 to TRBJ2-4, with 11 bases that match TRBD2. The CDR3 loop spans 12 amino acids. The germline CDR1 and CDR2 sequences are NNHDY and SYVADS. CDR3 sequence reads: CASRDWGNTLYF. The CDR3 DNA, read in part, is TGTGCCAGCCGGGACTGGGGGAAC. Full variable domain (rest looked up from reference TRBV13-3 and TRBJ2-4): EAAVTQSPRSKVAVTGGKVTLSCHQTNNHDYMYWYRQDTGHGLRLIHYSYVADSTEKGDIPDGYKASRPSQENFSLILELASLSQTAVYFCASRDWGNTLYFGAGTRLSVL.

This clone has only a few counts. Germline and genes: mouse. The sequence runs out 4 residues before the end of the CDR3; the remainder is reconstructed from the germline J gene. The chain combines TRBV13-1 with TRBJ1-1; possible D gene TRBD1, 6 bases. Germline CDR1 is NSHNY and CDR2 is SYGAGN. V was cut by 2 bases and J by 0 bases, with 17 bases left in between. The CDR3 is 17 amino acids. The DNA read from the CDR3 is TGTGCCAGCAGTGACGAGCTAGGGGGGGGTGCAAACACA. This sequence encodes CASSDELGGGANT. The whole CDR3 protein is CASSDELGGGANTEVFF.

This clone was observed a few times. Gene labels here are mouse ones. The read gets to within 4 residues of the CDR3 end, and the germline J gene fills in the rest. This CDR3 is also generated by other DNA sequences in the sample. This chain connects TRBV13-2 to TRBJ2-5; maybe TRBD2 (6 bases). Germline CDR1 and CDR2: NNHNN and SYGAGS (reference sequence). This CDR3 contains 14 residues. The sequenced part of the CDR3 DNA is TGTGCCAGCGGTGATGCGGCTGGGGTAGAC. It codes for CASGDAAGVD. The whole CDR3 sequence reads CASGDAAGVDTQYF.

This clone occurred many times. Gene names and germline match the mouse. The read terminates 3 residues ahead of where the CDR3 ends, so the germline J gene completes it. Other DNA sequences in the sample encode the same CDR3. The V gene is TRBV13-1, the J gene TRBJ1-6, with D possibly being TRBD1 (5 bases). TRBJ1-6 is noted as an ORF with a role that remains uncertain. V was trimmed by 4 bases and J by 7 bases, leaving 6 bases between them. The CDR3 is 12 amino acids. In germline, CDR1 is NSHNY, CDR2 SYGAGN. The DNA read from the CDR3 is TGTGCCAGCAGTCCAGGGAATTCGCCC. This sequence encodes CASSPGNSP. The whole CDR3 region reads CASSPGNSPLYF.

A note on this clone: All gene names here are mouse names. The CDR3 DNA, read in part, is TGCACCTGCAGTGCAGGAGGGGGCATTGCAGAA. Translating it yields CTCSAGGGIAE. The CDR3 as a whole reads CTCSAGGGIAETLYF. This chain links TRBV1 with TRBJ2-3; D possibly corresponds to TRBD1 (7 bases). The read ends 4 residues before the CDR3 terminus; that terminus is restored from the germline J gene. This CDR3 is 15 amino acids long. V dropped 1 base and J dropped 2 bases, with 10 bases sitting between them. Germline V CDR1 and CDR2: NSQYPW, LRSPGD (reference sequence).

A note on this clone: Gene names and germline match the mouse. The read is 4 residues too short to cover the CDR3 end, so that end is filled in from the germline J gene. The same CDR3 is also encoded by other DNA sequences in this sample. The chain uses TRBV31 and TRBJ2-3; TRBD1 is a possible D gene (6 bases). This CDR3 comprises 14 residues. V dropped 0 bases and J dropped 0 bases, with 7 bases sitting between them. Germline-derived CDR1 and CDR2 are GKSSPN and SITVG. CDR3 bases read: TGTGCCTGGAGTCTCAGGGGTAGTGCAGAA. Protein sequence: CAWSLRGSAE. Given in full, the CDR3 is CAWSLRGSAETLYF.

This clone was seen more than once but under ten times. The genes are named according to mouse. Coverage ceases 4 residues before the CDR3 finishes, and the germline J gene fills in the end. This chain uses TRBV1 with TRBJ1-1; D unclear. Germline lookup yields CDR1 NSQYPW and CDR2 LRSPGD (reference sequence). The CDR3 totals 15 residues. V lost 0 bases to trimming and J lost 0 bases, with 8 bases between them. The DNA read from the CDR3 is TGCACCTGCAGTGCAGAATCCACATCAAACACA. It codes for CTCSAESTSNT. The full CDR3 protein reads CTCSAESTSNTEVFF.

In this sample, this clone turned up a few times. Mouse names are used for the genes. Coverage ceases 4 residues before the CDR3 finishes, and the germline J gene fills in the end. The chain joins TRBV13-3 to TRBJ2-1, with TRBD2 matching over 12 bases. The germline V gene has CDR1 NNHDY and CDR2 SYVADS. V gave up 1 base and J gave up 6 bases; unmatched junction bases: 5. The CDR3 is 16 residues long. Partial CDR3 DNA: TGTGCCAGCAGTGATCTGACTGGGGGGGCGCTTGCT. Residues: CASSDLTGGALA. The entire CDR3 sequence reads CASSDLTGGALAEQFF.

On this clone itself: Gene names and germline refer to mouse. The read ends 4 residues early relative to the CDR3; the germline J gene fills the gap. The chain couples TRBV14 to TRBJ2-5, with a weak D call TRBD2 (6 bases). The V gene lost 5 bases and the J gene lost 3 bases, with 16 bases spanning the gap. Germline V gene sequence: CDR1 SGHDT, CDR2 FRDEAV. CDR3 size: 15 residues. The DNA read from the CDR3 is TGTGCCAGCAGCCCCCGGACTGAGAATCAAGAC. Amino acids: CASSPRTENQD. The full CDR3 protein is CASSPRTENQDTQYF.

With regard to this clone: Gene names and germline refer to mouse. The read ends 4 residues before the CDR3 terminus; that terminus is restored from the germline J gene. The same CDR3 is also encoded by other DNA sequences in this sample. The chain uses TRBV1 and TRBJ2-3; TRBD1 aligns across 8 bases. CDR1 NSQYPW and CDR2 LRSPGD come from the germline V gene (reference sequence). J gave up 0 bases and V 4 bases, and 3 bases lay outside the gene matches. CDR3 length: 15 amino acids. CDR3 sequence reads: CTCSGQGASAETLYF. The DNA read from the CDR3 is TGCACCTGCAGTGGGCAGGGGGCTAGTGCAGAA.

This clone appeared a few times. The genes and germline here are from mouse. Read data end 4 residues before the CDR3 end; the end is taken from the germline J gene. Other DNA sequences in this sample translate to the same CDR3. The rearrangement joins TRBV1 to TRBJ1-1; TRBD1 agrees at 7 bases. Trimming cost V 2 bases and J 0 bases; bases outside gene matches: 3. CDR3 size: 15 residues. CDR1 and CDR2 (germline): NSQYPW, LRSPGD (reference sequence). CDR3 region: CTCSASGTANTEVFF. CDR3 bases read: TGCACCTGCAGTGCATCCGGGACAGCAAACACA.

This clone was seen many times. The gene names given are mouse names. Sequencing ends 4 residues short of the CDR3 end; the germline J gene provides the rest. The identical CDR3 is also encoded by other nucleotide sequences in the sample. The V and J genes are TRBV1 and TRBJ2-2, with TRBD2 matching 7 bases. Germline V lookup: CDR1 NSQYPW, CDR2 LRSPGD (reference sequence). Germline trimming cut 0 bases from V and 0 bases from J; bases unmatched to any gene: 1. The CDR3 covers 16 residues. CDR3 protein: CTCSAEGGANTGQLYF. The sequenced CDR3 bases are TGCACCTGCAGTGCAGAGGGGGGGGCAAACACCGGG.

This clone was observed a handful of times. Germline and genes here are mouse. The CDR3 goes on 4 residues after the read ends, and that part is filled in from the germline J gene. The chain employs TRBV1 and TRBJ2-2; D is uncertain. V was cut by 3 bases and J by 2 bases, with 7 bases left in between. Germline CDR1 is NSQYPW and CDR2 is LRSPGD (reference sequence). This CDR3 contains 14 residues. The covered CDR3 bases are TGCACCTGCAGTGCGAACTTTAACACCGGG. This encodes CTCSANFNTG. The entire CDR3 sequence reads CTCSANFNTGQLYF.

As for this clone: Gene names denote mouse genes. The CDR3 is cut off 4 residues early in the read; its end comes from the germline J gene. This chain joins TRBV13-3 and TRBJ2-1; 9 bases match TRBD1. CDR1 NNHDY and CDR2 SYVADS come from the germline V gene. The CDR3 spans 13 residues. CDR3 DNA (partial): TGTGCCAGCAGCAGACAGGGGGAAGCT. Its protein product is CASSRQGEA. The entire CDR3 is CASSRQGEAEQFF.

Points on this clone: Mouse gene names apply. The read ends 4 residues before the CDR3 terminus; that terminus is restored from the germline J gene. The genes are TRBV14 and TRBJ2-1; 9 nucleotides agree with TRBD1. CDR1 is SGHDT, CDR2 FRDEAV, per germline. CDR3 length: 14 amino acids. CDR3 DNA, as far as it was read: TGTGCCAGCAGTTTAACCGGGACAGGGGCT. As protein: CASSLTGTGA. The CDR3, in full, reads CASSLTGTGAEQFF.

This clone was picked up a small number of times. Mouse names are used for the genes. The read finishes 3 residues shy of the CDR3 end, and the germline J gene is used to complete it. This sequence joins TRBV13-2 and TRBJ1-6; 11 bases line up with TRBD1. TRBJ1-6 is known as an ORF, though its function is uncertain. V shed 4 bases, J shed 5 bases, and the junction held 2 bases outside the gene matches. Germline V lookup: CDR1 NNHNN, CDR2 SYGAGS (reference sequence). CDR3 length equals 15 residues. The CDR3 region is CASGWTGGDNSPLYF. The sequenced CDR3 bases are TGTGCCAGCGGTTGGACAGGGGGCGATAATTCGCCC.